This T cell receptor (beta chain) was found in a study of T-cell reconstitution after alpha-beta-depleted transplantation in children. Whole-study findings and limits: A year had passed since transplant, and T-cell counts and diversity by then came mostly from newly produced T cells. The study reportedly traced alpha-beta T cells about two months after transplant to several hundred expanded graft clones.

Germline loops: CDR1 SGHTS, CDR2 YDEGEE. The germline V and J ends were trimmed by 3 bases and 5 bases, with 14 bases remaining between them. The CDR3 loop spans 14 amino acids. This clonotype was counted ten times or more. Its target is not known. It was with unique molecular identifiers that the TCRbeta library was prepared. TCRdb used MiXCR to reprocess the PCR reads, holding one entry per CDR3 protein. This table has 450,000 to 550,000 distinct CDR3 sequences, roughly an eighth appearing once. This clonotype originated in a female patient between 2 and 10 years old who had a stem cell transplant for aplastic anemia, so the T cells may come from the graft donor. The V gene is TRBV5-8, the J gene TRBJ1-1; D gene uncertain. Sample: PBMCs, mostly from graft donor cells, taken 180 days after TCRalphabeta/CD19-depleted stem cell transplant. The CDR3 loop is CASSSAVLRTEAFF. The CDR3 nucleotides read TGTGCCAGCAGCTCGGCAGTGCTAAGGACTGAAGCTTTCTTT.